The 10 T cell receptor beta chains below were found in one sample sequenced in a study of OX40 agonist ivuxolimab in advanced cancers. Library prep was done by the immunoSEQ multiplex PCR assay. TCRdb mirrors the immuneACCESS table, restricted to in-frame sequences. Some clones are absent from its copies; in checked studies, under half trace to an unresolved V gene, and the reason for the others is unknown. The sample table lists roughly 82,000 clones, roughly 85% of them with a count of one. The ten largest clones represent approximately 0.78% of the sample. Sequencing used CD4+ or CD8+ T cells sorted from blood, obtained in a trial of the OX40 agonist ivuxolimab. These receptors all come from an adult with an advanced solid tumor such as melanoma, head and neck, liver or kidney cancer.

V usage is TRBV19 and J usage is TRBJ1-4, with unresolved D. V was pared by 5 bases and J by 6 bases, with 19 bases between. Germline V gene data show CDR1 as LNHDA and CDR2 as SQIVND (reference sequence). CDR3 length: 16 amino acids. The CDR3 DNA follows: TGTGCCAGTAGTCCTCCAGGCGAGGGAGGATATGAAAAACTGTTTTTT. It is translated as CASSPPGEGGYEKLFF.

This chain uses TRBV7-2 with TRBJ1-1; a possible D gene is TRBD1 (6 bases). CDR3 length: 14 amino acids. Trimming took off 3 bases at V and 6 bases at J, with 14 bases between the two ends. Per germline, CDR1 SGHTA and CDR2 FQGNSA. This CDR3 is CASSFDQGRAEAFF. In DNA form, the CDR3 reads TGTGCCAGCAGCTTCGATCAGGGGCGGGCTGAAGCTTTCTTT.

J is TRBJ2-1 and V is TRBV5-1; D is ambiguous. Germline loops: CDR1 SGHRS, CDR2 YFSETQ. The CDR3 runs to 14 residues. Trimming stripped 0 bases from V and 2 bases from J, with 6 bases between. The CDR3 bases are TGCGCCAGCAGCTTGGACTTGACCTACAATGAGCAGTTCTTC. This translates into CASSLDLTYNEQFF.

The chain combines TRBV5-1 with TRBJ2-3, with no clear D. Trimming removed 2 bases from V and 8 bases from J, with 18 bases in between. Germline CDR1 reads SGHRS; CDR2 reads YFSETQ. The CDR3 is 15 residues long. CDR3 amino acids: CASSFFGSTGGTQYF. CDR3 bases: TGCGCCAGCAGCTTTTTTGGTAGTACGGGCGGTACGCAGTATTTT.

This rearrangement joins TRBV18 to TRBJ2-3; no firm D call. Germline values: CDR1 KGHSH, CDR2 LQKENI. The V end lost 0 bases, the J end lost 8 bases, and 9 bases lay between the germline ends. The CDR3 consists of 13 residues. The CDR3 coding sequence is TGTGCCAGCTCACCACCTAGCTTGGGTACGCAGTATTTT. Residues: CASSPPSLGTQYF.

The CDR3 here is CASSTLLWDRGLADTQYF. The CDR3 DNA reads TGTGCCAGTAGTACCTTACTCTGGGACAGGGGGCTGGCAGATACGCAGTATTTT. The chain recombines TRBV19 with TRBJ2-3; 12 bases are shared with TRBD1. V was pared by 4 bases and J by 4 bases, with 12 bases of the junction left unmatched. Germline values: CDR1 LNHDA, CDR2 SQIVND (reference sequence). CDR3 length: 18 residues.

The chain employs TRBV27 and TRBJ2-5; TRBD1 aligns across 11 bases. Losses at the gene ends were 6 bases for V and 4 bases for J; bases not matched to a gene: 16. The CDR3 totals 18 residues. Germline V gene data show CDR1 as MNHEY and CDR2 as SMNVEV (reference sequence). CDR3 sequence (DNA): TGTGCCAGCAGCCCGAGGACAGGGGGCGCGCGGGGGGCAGAGACCCAGTACTTC. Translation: CASSPRTGGARGAETQYF.

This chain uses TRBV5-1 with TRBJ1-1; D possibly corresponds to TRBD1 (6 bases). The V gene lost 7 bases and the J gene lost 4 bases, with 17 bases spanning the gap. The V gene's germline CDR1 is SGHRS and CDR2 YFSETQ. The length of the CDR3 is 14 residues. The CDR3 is CASSEGGLGTEAFF. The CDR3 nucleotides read TGCGCCAGCTCGGAAGGGGGGCTCGGCACTGAAGCTTTCTTT.

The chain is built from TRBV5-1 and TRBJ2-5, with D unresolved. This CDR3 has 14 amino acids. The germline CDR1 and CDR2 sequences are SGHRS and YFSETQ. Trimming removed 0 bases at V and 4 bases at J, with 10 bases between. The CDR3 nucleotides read TGCGCCAGCAGCTTGGAACGGTGGGGAGAGACCCAGTACTTC. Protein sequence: CASSLERWGETQYF.

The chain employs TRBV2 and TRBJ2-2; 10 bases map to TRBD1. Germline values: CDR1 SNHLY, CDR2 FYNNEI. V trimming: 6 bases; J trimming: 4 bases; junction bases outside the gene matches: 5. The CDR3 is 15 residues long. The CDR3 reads CASSRRTGGTGELFF. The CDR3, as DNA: TGTGCCAGCAGCCGAAGGACAGGGGGCACCGGGGAGCTGTTTTTT.